This TCR beta chain was profiled in a study of shared clonotypes between healthy human individuals. Study findings and constraints: Incomplete sequencing of sorted subsets was indicated by rarefaction despite large depth. With a handful of donors compared, approximately 5.5% of naive CD4 clonotypes were shared.

CCR7-negative CD45RA+ TemRA cells were combined with CD45RO+ cells to form CD8 memory. The V gene's germline CDR1 is SGHVS and CDR2 FNYEAQ. Trimming removed 6 bases at V and 2 bases at J, with 14 bases between. The CDR3 sequence is 14 residues long. Turning to this clone: The antigen is not known.

Assay used: immunoSEQ multiplex PCR; TCRdb lists only in-frame clones, some missing. Of approximately 710,000 clones listed, less than 95% are singletons. Material: memory CD8+ T cells from PBMCs. Subset noted: CD45RO+ cells pooled with CCR7-negative TemRA cells. The sequence derives from a man aged 18 to 29 in good health. Some clones in this sample may be carry-over from other donors' samples. The gene calls are TRBV7-6 and TRBJ2-7, with D tentatively TRBD2 (6 bases). The CDR3, as DNA: TGTGCCAGCAGTCCCCGGGCGGGAACCTACGAGCAGTACTTC. Its protein product is CASSPRAGTYEQYF.